Listed below are T cell receptor beta chains from one sample, sequenced in a study of blood T cells in healthy people across ages. Using its own MiXCR run on the 5' RACE reads, TCRdb lists one record per CDR3 protein. The sample contains approximately 810,000 distinct CDR3 sequences, about 30% of which appear only once. Source material: blood. These receptors all stem from a woman of 80 years or more in good health. Each CDR3 is given with its conserved first and last residue. Fields, in order: J gene, clone size, V gene, D gene, CDR3 protein, CDR3 DNA. The D gene is left open where the match is weak. Part of the rows lack a size; the others show once, few, many or a class for expanded clones.

>TRBJ1-2|few|TRBV30|TRBD1
CAWTDRANYGYTF
TGTGCCTGGACGGACAGGGCAAACTATGGCTACACCTTC
>TRBJ1-2|NA|TRBV6-2/TRBV6-3|NA
CASARMASNYGYTF
TGTGCCAGTGCCCGAATGGCCTCCAACTATGGCTACACCTTC
>TRBJ1-2|few|TRBV4-2|TRBD1
CASSQANWDRGGGGYTF
TGTGCCAGCAGCCAAGCGAATTGGGACAGGGGTGGAGGTGGCTACACCTTC
>TRBJ1-1|NA|TRBV6-2/TRBV6-3|TRBD1
CATTMPGQGADTEAFF
TGTGCCACCACTATGCCGGGACAGGGGGCCGACACTGAAGCTTTCTTT
>TRBJ2-2|many|TRBV3-1|TRBD2
CASTGTSTGELFF
TGTGCCAGCACCGGGACTAGCACCGGGGAGCTGTTTTTT
>TRBJ1-6|few|TRBV12-3/TRBV12-4|TRBD1
CASSWTGPNSPLHF
TGTGCCAGCAGCTGGACAGGACCAAATTCACCCCTCCACTTT
>TRBJ2-1|NA|TRBV5-1|NA
CASSLGRGVNEQFF
TGCGCCAGCAGCTTGGGACGGGGTGTGAATGAGCAGTTCTTC
>TRBJ1-6|NA|TRBV20-1|NA
CSARPWDGSSYNSPLHF
TGCAGTGCTAGGCCCTGGGACGGTAGCTCCTATAATTCACCCCTCCACTTT
>TRBJ2-5|many|TRBV20-1|TRBD1
CSAQPPTGWQETQYF
TGCAGTGCCCAACCTCCGACAGGGTGGCAAGAGACCCAGTACTTC
>TRBJ2-5|NA|TRBV11-3|NA
CASSISRGQETQYF
TGTGCCAGCAGCATCTCCCGGGGTCAAGAGACCCAGTACTTC
>TRBJ2-1|NA|TRBV29-1|NA
CSVGKGTGKIYNEQFF
TGCAGCGTTGGAAAGGGAACAGGGAAAATTTACAATGAGCAGTTCTTC
>TRBJ1-1|NA|TRBV30|NA
CAWRGGHETEAFF
TGTGCCTGGAGAGGGGGTCATGAAACTGAAGCTTTCTTT
>TRBJ1-2|many|TRBV11-2|TRBD1
CASSGRGGSNYGYTF
TGTGCCAGCAGCGGACGAGGGGGCTCTAACTATGGCTACACCTTC
>TRBJ2-5|NA|TRBV18|NA
CASSPQMAEVTETQYF
TGTGCCAGCTCACCACAAATGGCCGAGGTGACAGAGACCCAGTACTTC
>TRBJ1-4|NA|TRBV7-2|NA
CASSRSARGATNEKLFF
TGTGCCAGCAGCCGATCCGCCAGGGGTGCAACTAATGAAAAACTGTTTTTT
>TRBJ2-5|NA|TRBV20-1|NA
CSARDIRGPQETQYF
TGCAGTGCTAGAGATATCAGGGGCCCTCAAGAGACCCAGTACTTC
>TRBJ2-2|few|TRBV4-2|TRBD1
CASSPGTGVAGELFF
TGTGCCAGCAGTCCCGGGACAGGGGTAGCCGGGGAGCTGTTTTTT
>TRBJ2-3|few|TRBV5-4|TRBD2
CASSSSSGHTDTQYF
TGTGCCAGCAGCTCCTCTAGCGGCCACACAGATACGCAGTATTTT
>TRBJ1-2|many|TRBV6-5|TRBD1
CASSRKKTGKNGYTF
TGTGCCAGCAGCCGAAAGAAGACAGGGAAGAATGGCTACACCTTC
>TRBJ2-5|NA|TRBV11-2|NA
CASSLRDSGEETQYF
TGTGCCAGCAGCTTAAGGGACTCGGGGGAAGAGACCCAGTACTTC
>TRBJ2-5|many|TRBV5-1|NA
CASSLGYGGETQYF
TGCGCCAGCAGCTTGGGCTACGGTGGGGAGACCCAGTACTTC
>TRBJ1-6|NA|TRBV29-1|NA
CSVGISYNSPLHF
TGCAGCGTAGGGATCTCCTATAATTCACCCCTCCACTTT
>TRBJ2-3|NA|TRBV19|NA
CASSMVLAPSTDTQYF
TGTGCCAGTAGTATGGTACTAGCTCCTAGCACAGATACGCAGTATTTT
>TRBJ2-5|many|TRBV6-1|NA
CASRGWVETQYF
TGTGCCAGCAGGGGGTGGGTAGAGACCCAGTACTTC
>TRBJ2-1|few|TRBV20-1|TRBD2
CSARDLLAGGREKNEQFF
TGCAGTGCTAGAGATCTTCTAGCGGGGGGGCGGGAAAAAAATGAGCAGTTCTTC
>TRBJ1-5|NA|TRBV30|NA
CAWSGGPRNQPQHF
TGTGCCTGGAGTGGGGGCCCACGGAATCAGCCCCAGCATTTT
>TRBJ1-2|NA|TRBV11-2|TRBD1
CASSTDRGLGYTF
TGTGCCAGCAGCACGGACAGGGGACTGGGCTACACCTTC
>TRBJ1-2|many|TRBV12-3/TRBV12-4|TRBD1
CASRGQAVNYGYTF
TGTGCCAGCAGAGGACAGGCTGTAAACTATGGCTACACCTTC
>TRBJ2-5|NA|TRBV20-1|NA
CSASIPSQTQYF
TGCAGTGCTTCTATCCCTAGTCAGACCCAGTACTTC
>TRBJ2-7|many|TRBV10-3|TRBD1
CAISTGTGASYEQYF
TGTGCCATCAGTACAGGGACAGGGGCTTCCTACGAGCAGTACTTC
>TRBJ1-2|few|TRBV7-9|TRBD1
CASSIGQGGTNYGYTF
TGTGCCAGCAGCATCGGACAGGGGGGGACTAACTATGGCTACACCTTC
>TRBJ2-5|NA|TRBV5-6|NA
CASSSKLLPGLHQETQYF
TGTGCCAGCAGCTCGAAACTTTTACCGGGACTGCACCAAGAGACCCAGTACTTC
>TRBJ1-5|many|TRBV27|NA
CASPSRDTDYNSNQPQHF
TGTGCCAGTCCGTCCCGGGACACGGATTATAACAGCAATCAGCCCCAGCATTTT
>TRBJ2-7|NA|TRBV7-2|TRBD1
CASSQQGGAEQYF
TGTGCCAGCAGCCAGCAAGGGGGCGCGGAGCAGTACTTC
>TRBJ1-2|NA|TRBV5-1|TRBD1
CASRSPGQGGGYTF
TGCGCCAGCAGATCCCCGGGACAGGGAGGTGGCTACACCTTC
>TRBJ2-3|NA|TRBV6-1|NA
CASSPRQASGTDTQYF
TGTGCCAGCAGCCCCCGACAGGCCAGCGGCACAGATACGCAGTATTTT
>TRBJ2-3|many|TRBV10-3|TRBD1
CAIRTDRGGDTQYF
TGTGCCATCAGGACGGACAGGGGGGGAGATACGCAGTATTTT
>TRBJ2-3|many|TRBV2|TRBD2
CASTLAGGFTDTQYF
TGTGCCAGCACGCTAGCGGGGGGATTCACAGATACGCAGTATTTT
>TRBJ1-6|NA|TRBV2|NA
CASSVQGAGAIPLHF
TGTGCCAGCAGTGTCCAGGGAGCAGGGGCAATACCCCTCCACTTT
>TRBJ2-7|many|TRBV7-9|NA
CASVVTSEGSYEQYF
TGTGCCAGCGTTGTGACTAGTGAGGGATCCTACGAGCAGTACTTC
>TRBJ2-4|many|TRBV30|NA
CAWSASTNIQYF
TGTGCCTGGAGCGCTAGCACGAACATTCAGTACTTC
>TRBJ2-3|many|TRBV5-4|NA
CASSTGPETQYF
TGTGCCAGCAGCACAGGACCGGAGACGCAGTATTTT
>TRBJ1-6|NA|TRBV4-3|NA
CASSQRGGSYNSPLHF
TGCGCCAGCAGCCAAAGGGGTGGCTCCTATAATTCACCCCTCCACTTT
>TRBJ2-2|NA|TRBV5-6|NA
CASSSAAGKTGELFF
TGTGCCAGCAGCTCCGCGGCAGGGAAAACCGGGGAGCTGTTTTTT
>TRBJ2-7|few|TRBV3-1|NA
CASSQDSGTVVYF
TGTGCCAGCAGCCAAGATTCCGGTACAGTGGTGTACTTC
>TRBJ2-5|NA|TRBV29-1|NA
CSVVRGMEETQYF
TGCAGCGTTGTAAGGGGGATGGAAGAGACCCAGTACTTC
>TRBJ2-2|many|TRBV6-6|TRBD1
CASNGQGGLFF
TGTGCCAGCAACGGACAGGGAGGGCTGTTTTTT
>TRBJ2-7|NA|TRBV2|TRBD2
CASRPRLAGSGEQYF
TGTGCCAGCCGACCCCGACTAGCGGGTTCCGGCGAGCAGTACTTC
>TRBJ2-5|NA|TRBV2|TRBD2
CASTSGKETQYF
TGTGCCAGCACTAGCGGAAAAGAGACCCAGTACTTC
>TRBJ2-5|NA|TRBV6-5|TRBD1
CASSLDRCQETQYF
TGTGCCAGCAGTCTGGACAGGTGCCAAGAGACCCAGTACTTC
>TRBJ1-2|NA|TRBV19|TRBD1
CASRRQGPSYEGYTF
TGTGCCAGTAGACGACAGGGGCCGTCGTATGAGGGCTACACCTTC
>TRBJ1-1|NA|TRBV6-6|NA
CASEHQNTEAFF
TGTGCCAGTGAACACCAGAACACTGAAGCTTTCTTT
>TRBJ2-3|NA|TRBV20-1|NA
CSARVRALTDTQYF
TGCAGTGCTAGGGTCAGGGCCCTCACAGATACGCAGTATTTT
>TRBJ1-1|NA|TRBV19|NA
CASRGERTSMNTEAFF
TGTGCCAGTAGGGGTGAAAGGACATCCATGAACACTGAAGCTTTCTTT
>TRBJ2-7|many|TRBV30|TRBD1
CAWRTGLYEQYF
TGTGCCTGGCGGACAGGGCTATACGAGCAGTACTTC
>TRBJ2-3|few|TRBV30|TRBD2
CAWSVPLAGRTDTQYF
TGTGCCTGGAGTGTACCACTAGCGGGGCGCACAGATACGCAGTATTTT
>TRBJ1-3|NA|TRBV4-3|NA
CASSQETRISGNTIYF
TGCGCCAGCAGCCAAGAAACGCGTATCTCTGGAAACACCATATATTTT